The 3 T cell receptor beta chains below come from one sample, sequenced in a study of shared clonotypes between healthy human individuals (TCRdb year 2020). Receptor amplification or capture employed the immunoSEQ multiplex PCR assay. TCRdb re-hosts the immuneACCESS table, in-frame sequences only. Its copies lack some clones; in the studies checked, an unresolved V gene accounts for under half of them, and the cause for the rest is not known. The sample table lists about 2.4 million clones, 80% to 95% of them with a count of one. The ten largest make up about 0.34% of the sample. Material: naive CD4+ T cells from PBMCs. Sample cell subset or site, as interpreted from the label and publication: CD45RA+ positively selected. The receptors come from a man between 18 and 35 years old in good health. Some clones in this sample may be carry-over from other donors' samples.

This clone appeared a single time. The chain joins TRBV7-2 to TRBJ1-3; 8 bases map to TRBD1. The V gene end was trimmed by 6 bases and the J gene end by 4 bases; junction bases not matched to a gene: 5. Germline assignment: CDR1 SGHTA and CDR2 FQGNSA. The CDR3 loop spans 14 amino acids. The CDR3 DNA sequence: TGTGCCAGCAGGCCCACAGGGGGGGGAAACACCATATATTTT. Protein product: CASRPTGGGNTIYF.

This sequence joins TRBV28 and TRBJ1-2, with 8 bases aligning to TRBD1. Germline lookup yields CDR1 MDHEN and CDR2 SYDVKM. The CDR3 is made up of 15 amino acids. Losses at the gene ends were 6 bases for V and 8 bases for J; bases not matched to a gene: 14. The chain's CDR3 is CASSPSGAGGAGYTF. In DNA form, the CDR3 reads TGTGCCAGCAGCCCGTCCGGGGCAGGGGGCGCCGGCTACACCTTC.

CDR3 sequence reads: CASSLYEETQYF. The CDR3 region has the DNA TGTGCCAGCAGCTTATACGAGGAGACCCAGTACTTC. The chain links TRBV11-2 to TRBJ2-5; no firm D call. CDR1 is SGHAT, CDR2 FQNNGV, per germline. V lost 2 bases and J 5 bases, leaving 6 bases between the germline ends. The CDR3 covers 12 residues.